What follows are 19 T cell receptor beta chains derived from one specimen sequenced in a study of T-cell memory formation after mild COVID-19. TCRdb itself ran the 5' RACE reads through MiXCR, one entry per CDR3 protein. The table lists some 130,000 distinct CDR3 sequences, roughly 15% of them singletons. Sequenced sample: PBMCs or a T cell subset sorted from them (not recorded which). The receptors here all came from an adult woman who had mild COVID-19 (a few samples of this study predate the infection). Cell type and time point are not known.

This clonotype was seen a few times. This chain uses TRBV3-1 with TRBJ2-5; 8 nucleotides agree with TRBD2. The CDR3 consists of 17 residues. Unmatched junction bases numbered 10, after V lost 4 bases and J lost 0 bases. Per the germline V gene, CDR1 is LGHDT and CDR2 is YNNKEL (reference sequence). CDR3 in DNA: TGTGCCAGCAGCCTCCCCGGACTAGCAGAGAACCAAGAGACCCAGTACTTC. Translating gives CASSLPGLAENQETQYF.

This clonotype showed up just once. The chain links TRBV29-1 to TRBJ2-5, with D hard to call. Germline CDR1 is SQVTM and CDR2 is ANQGSEA. The CDR3 spans 12 residues. Trimming cost V 4 bases and J 5 bases, with 11 bases left between them. As DNA, the CDR3 is TGCAGCGTTGGTTGGCGACGGGAGACCCAGTACTTC. It encodes CSVGWRRETQYF.

The J gene is TRBJ2-5, the V gene TRBV7-8; no firm D call. The germline V gene encodes CDR1 SGHVS and CDR2 FQNEAQ. Trimming took 5 bases from V and 1 from J, leaving 11 bases between them. The CDR3 runs to 14 residues. This chain's CDR3 is CASSPGRTQETQYF. Here the CDR3 DNA reads TGTGCCAGCAGCCCCGGACGGACCCAAGAGACCCAGTACTTC.

The J gene is TRBJ2-1, the V gene TRBV12-3 or TRBV12-4; tentatively, D is TRBD2 (6 bases). The V gene lost 4 bases and the J gene lost 0 bases, with 10 bases spanning the gap. This CDR3 is built from 15 residues. CDR3 in DNA: TGTGCCAGCAGTTCGGGACTGTTCTCCTACAATGAGCAGTTCTTC. Protein product: CASSSGLFSYNEQFF.

The table lists this clonotype with a few counts. The chain links TRBV12-3 or TRBV12-4 to TRBJ2-7, with D perhaps given as TRBD1 or TRBD2 (5 bases each). CDR3 size: 15 residues. V gave up 9 bases and J gave up 0 bases, with 18 bases separating them. The CDR3 is CASGRGSGRSYEQYF. The DNA of the CDR3 is TGTGCCAGTGGCCGGGGCTCTGGCCGCTCCTACGAGCAGTACTTC.

The J gene is TRBJ2-7, the V gene TRBV12-5; TRBD1 is a possible D gene (6 bases). This CDR3 has 13 residues. The germline V gene encodes CDR1 LGHNT and CDR2 FRNRAP. The ends were cut back, 1 base at V and 8 bases at J, with 12 bases in the middle. CDR3 residues: CASGLDNRDKQYF. The DNA of the CDR3 is TGTGCTAGTGGTTTGGATAACAGGGACAAGCAGTACTTC.

This clonotype was observed a handful of times. V and J are TRBV29-1 and TRBJ2-1; TRBD2 agrees at 8 bases. The CDR3 covers 13 residues. The germline gives CDR1 SQVTM, CDR2 ANQGSEA. V shed 4 bases, J shed 4 bases, and the junction held 3 bases outside the gene matches. CDR3 region: CSVASGYYNEQFF. CDR3 coding DNA: TGCAGCGTTGCTAGCGGGTATTACAATGAGCAGTTCTTC.

The CDR3 loop is CASSGTTGEGEKLFF. For the CDR3, the DNA is TGTGCCAGCAGCGGAACGACAGGGGAGGGTGAAAAACTGTTTTTT. The chain uses TRBV7-9 and TRBJ1-4, with TRBD1 matching 8 bases. The CDR3 runs 15 residues. Losses at the gene ends were 5 bases for V and 7 bases for J; bases not matched to a gene: 9. Looked up from germline, CDR1 is SEHNR and CDR2 is FQNEAQ (reference sequence). The full variable domain, with the rest looked up from reference TRBV7-9 and TRBJ1-4, is DTGVSQNPRHKITKRGQNVTFRCDPISEHNRLYWYRQTLGQGPEFLTYFQNEAQLEKSRLLSDRFSAERPKGSFSTLEIQRTEQGDSAMYLCASSGTTGEGEKLFFGSGTQLSVL.

V is TRBV19 and J is TRBJ1-2; D might be TRBD1 (5 bases). V was pared by 3 bases and J by 7 bases, with 12 bases between. This CDR3 has 13 amino acids. The germline V gene has CDR1 LNHDA and CDR2 SQIVND (reference sequence). The chain's CDR3 is CASSIGTTSGYTF. CDR3 sequence (DNA): TGTGCCAGTAGTATTGGGACCACTAGTGGCTACACCTTC.

V gene TRBV5-1 combines with J gene TRBJ2-7, with 10 bases matching TRBD2. Trimming took 2 bases from V and 6 from J; bases not matched to a gene: 8. CDR3 length: 15 residues. CDR1 is SGHRS, CDR2 YFSETQ, per germline. As DNA, the CDR3 is TGCGCCAGCAGCTTATCGAGCGGGAGGGCCTCCGAGCAGTACTTC. Protein product: CASSLSSGRASEQYF.

The chain couples TRBV7-2 to TRBJ2-1, with D perhaps given as TRBD1 or TRBD2 (5 bases each). Per germline, CDR1 SGHTA and CDR2 FQGNSA. The CDR3 loop spans 13 amino acids. V lost 5 bases and J lost 6, with 11 bases in between. CDR3 in amino acids: CASSPGTPNEQFF. CDR3 DNA sequence: TGTGCCAGCAGCCCCGGGACCCCCAATGAGCAGTTCTTC. Full variable domain (missing parts from reference TRBV7-2 and TRBJ2-1): GAGVSQSPSNKVTEKGKDVELRCDPISGHTALYWYRQSLGQGLEFLIYFQGNSAPDKSGLPSDRFSAERTGGSVSTLTIQRTQQEDSAVYLCASSPGTPNEQFFGPGTRLTVL.

This clonotype was picked up a small number of times. V is TRBV11-2 and J is TRBJ2-7; D is unclear. In germline, CDR1 is SGHAT, CDR2 FQNNGV. The CDR3 is 15 amino acids. Trimming removed 0 bases at V and 0 bases at J, with 9 bases between. The CDR3 spells CASSLDRTDSYEQYF. The DNA of the CDR3 is TGTGCCAGCAGCTTAGACAGGACCGACTCCTACGAGCAGTACTTC. Using reference TRBV11-2 and TRBJ2-7 for the parts outside the CDR3, the full variable domain is EAGVAQSPRYKIIEKRQSVAFWCNPISGHATLYWYQQILGQGPKLLIQFQNNGVVDDSQLPKDRFSAERLKGVDSTLKIQPAKLEDSAVYLCASSLDRTDSYEQYFGPGTRLTVT.

This clonotype was picked up many times. The rearrangement uses TRBV7-6 and TRBJ2-5, with D perhaps assigned TRBD1 or TRBD2 (6 bases each). The CDR3 has 16 residues. Deletions cut 4 bases from V and 1 base from J, with 16 bases between. Germline V gives CDR1 SGHVS, CDR2 FNYEAQ. The CDR3 reads CASSSGLNRVQETQYF. CDR3 in DNA: TGTGCCAGCAGCTCCGGACTAAACAGGGTCCAAGAGACCCAGTACTTC. Full variable domain (remainder filled in from reference TRBV7-6 and TRBJ2-5): GAGVSQSPRYKVTKRGQDVALRCDPISGHVSLYWYRQALGQGPEFLTYFNYEAQQDKSGLPNDRFSAERPEGSISTLTIQRTEQRDSAMYRCASSSGLNRVQETQYFGPGTRLLVL.

V gene TRBV12-3 or TRBV12-4 combines with J gene TRBJ2-1, with TRBD2 matching 8 bases. V shed 11 bases, J shed 9 bases, and the junction held 12 bases outside the gene matches. CDR3 length: 13 residues. This CDR3 reads CASQGGRLSEQFF. The CDR3 DNA follows: TGTGCCTCCCAAGGCGGGAGGCTTTCTGAGCAGTTCTTC.

This clonotype has just a few counts. V is TRBV24-1 and J is TRBJ2-1; maybe TRBD2 (7 bases). Germline V lookup: CDR1 KGHDR, CDR2 SFDVKD. Trimming took 5 bases from V and 0 from J, leaving 16 bases between them. There are 17 residues in the CDR3. CDR3 region: CATSGKGEGPSYNEQFF. In nucleotides, the CDR3 is TGTGCCACCAGTGGTAAGGGGGAGGGCCCCTCCTACAATGAGCAGTTCTTC.

The table lists this clonotype with a few counts. J is TRBJ1-2 and V is TRBV6-1; TRBD1 aligns across 7 bases. CDR1 is MNHNS, CDR2 SASEGT, per germline. V shed 7 bases, J shed 7 bases, and the junction held 6 bases outside the gene matches. This CDR3 has 12 residues. CDR3 loop: CASNMNRGGYTF. As DNA, the CDR3 is TGTGCCAGCAACATGAACAGGGGTGGCTACACCTTC.

In this sample, this clonotype turned up a few times. The genes are TRBV23-1 and TRBJ2-2; 9 bases align to TRBD2. TRBV23-1 is an ORF for which the function is uncertain. With 3 bases clipped from V and 3 bases from J, the junction kept 5 bases outside the gene matches. The CDR3 length is 16 residues. The CDR3 coding sequence is TGCGCCAGCAGTCAGCCGCGCGGGAGGGACACCGGGGAGCTGTTTTTT. Translation gives CASSQPRGRDTGELFF.

This clonotype occurred a few times. J is TRBJ2-1 and V is TRBV9; the match to TRBD2 covers 8 bases. With V trimmed by 1 base and J by 7 bases, 10 bases remained unmatched. The germline V gene encodes CDR1 SGDLS and CDR2 YYNGEE. The CDR3 length is 16 residues. This CDR3 is CASSVRAGAPGNEQFF. As DNA, the CDR3 is TGTGCCAGCAGCGTACGAGCGGGGGCCCCGGGGAATGAGCAGTTCTTC.

J is TRBJ2-1 and V is TRBV25-1; tentative D call: TRBD2 (6 bases). The CDR3 length is 15 residues. In germline, CDR1 is MGHDK, CDR2 SYGVNS. V was cut by 3 bases and J by 6 bases, with 15 bases left in between. The CDR3 bases are TGTGCCAGCAGTGATCTAGCGCGAGCCGTCAATGAGCAGTTCTTC. It is translated as CASSDLARAVNEQFF. The variable domain in full, with the rest retrieved from reference TRBV25-1 and TRBJ2-1, is EADIYQTPRYLVIGTGKKITLECSQTMGHDKMYWYQQDPGMELHLIHYSYGVNSTEKGDLSSESTVSRIRTEHFPLTLESARPSHTSQYLCASSDLARAVNEQFFGPGTRLTVL.